This T cell receptor (beta chain) comes out of a study of response to subunit inactivated influenza vaccine. MiXCR was run by TCRdb on the RT-PCR reads, yielding one entry per CDR3 protein. The data contain around 650,000 distinct CDR3 sequences, roughly 14% of them singletons. Study-level results: Each seasonal influenza vaccination recruits few new T cells, the authors suggested.

This clonotype came up a few times. Its antigen is not identified. This CDR3 has 17 residues. Looked up from germline, CDR1 is SGHVS and CDR2 is FNYEAQ. The V gene lost 5 bases and the J gene lost 0 bases, with 18 bases spanning the gap. The chain couples TRBV7-6 to TRBJ2-3; D perhaps matches TRBD2 (7 bases). This specimen was PBMCs from blood, taken about 13 days after vaccination. This sequence was found in a middle-aged man who received an inactivated influenza vaccine. The CDR3 nucleotides read TGTGCCAGCAGCGAATTTAGGGGGGGAGGTAGCACAGATACGCAGTATTTT. It yields the protein CASSEFRGGGSTDTQYF.